This TCR beta chain is drawn from a study of cytomegalovirus exposure and HLA in healthy donors. The PCR made use of 60 Vbeta and 13 Jbeta primers. Generated by immunoSEQ multiplex PCR, the TCRdb table keeps only in-frame clones and is missing some. There are under 200,000 clones in the sample; approximately 67% occur only once, and 3.5% to 5.5% lies in the top ten. The sequence derives from a woman aged 18-29 years in good health and CMV-seropositive. The sequencing sample was made of PBMCs.

Here the CDR3 reads CASSWGLAEPYEQYF. For the CDR3, the DNA is TGTGCCAGCAGCTGGGGACTAGCGGAGCCCTACGAGCAGTACTTC. V gene TRBV5-6 combines with J gene TRBJ2-7, with 11 bases fitting TRBD2. Germline trimming cut 3 bases from V and 2 bases from J; bases unmatched to any gene: 4. Germline CDR1 is SGHDT and CDR2 is YYEEEE. The CDR3 spans 15 residues. The full variable domain, rest sourced from reference TRBV5-6 and TRBJ2-7, is DAGVTQSPTHLIKTRGQQVTLRCSPKSGHDTVSWYQQALGQGPQFIFQYYEEEERQRGNFPDRFSGHQFPNYSSELNVNALLLGDSALYLCASSWGLAEPYEQYFGPGTRLTVT.